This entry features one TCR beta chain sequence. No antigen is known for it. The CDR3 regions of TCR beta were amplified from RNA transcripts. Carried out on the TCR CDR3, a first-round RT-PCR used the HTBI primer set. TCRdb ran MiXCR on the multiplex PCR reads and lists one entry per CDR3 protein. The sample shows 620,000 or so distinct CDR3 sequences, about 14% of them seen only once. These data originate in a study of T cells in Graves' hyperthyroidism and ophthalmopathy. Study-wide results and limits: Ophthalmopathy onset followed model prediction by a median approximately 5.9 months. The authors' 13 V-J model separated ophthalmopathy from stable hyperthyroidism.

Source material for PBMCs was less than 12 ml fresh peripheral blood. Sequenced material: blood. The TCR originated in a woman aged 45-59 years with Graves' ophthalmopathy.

The CDR3 DNA is TGCAGTGCTCGTGAAACAGGGGGCGCCTACTCTAGCACAGATACGCAGTATTTT. It codes for CSARETGGAYSSTDTQYF. This sequence joins TRBV20-1 and TRBJ2-3; 9 bases fit TRBD1. CDR3 length equals 18 residues. Germline-derived CDR1 and CDR2 are DFQATT and SNEGSKA (reference sequence). The junction had 15 bases not matched to a gene; V was cut back by 5 bases and J by 0 bases.